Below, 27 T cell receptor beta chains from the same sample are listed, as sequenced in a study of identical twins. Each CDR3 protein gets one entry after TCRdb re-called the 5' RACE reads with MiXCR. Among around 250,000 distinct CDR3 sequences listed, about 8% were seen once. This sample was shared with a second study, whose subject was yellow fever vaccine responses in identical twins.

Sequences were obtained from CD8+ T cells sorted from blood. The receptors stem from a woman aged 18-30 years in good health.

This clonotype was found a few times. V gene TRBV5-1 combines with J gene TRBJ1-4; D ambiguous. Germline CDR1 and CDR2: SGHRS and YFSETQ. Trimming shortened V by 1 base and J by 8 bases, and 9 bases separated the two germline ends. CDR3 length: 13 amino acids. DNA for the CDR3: TGCGCCAGCAGCTTGAGGTCGGGCGAAAAACTGTTTTTT. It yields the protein CASSLRSGEKLFF. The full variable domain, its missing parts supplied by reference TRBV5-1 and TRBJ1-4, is KAGVTQTPRYLIKTRGQQVTLSCSPISGHRSVSWYQQTPGQGLQFLFEYFSETQRNKGNFPGRFSGRQFSNSRSEMNVSTLELGDSALYLCASSLRSGEKLFFGSGTQLSVL.

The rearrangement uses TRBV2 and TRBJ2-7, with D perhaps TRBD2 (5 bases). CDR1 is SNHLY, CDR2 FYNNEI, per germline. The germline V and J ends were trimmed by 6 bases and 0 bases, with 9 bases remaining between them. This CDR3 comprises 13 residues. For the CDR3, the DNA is TGTGCCAGCAGGGCTACTAGCTCCTACGAGCAGTACTTC. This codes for CASRATSSYEQYF. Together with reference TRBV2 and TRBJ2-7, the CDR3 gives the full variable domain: EPEVTQTPSHQVTQMGQEVILRCVPISNHLYFYWYRQILGQKVEFLVSFYNNEISEKSEIFDDQFSVERPDGSNFTLKIRSTKLEDSAMYFCASRATSSYEQYFGPGTRLTVT.

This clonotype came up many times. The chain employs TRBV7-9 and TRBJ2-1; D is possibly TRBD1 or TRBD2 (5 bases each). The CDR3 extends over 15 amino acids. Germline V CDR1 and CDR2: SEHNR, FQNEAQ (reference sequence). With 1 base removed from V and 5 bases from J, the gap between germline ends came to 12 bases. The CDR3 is CASSLEIGTNNEQFF. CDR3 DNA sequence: TGTGCCAGCAGCTTAGAAATCGGGACGAACAATGAGCAGTTCTTC.

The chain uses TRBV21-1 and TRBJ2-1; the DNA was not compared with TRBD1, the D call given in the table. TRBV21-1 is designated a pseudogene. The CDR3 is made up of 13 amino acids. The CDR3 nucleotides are TGTGCCAGCAGCAAAGGGCTCGCCCATGAGCAGTTCTTC. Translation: CASSKGLAHEQFF.

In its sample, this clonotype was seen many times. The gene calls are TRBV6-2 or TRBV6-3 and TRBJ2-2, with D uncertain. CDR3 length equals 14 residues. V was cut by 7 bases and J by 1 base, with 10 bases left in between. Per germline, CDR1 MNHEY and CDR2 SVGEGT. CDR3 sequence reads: CASNLRWNTGELFF. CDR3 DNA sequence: TGTGCCAGCAACCTTAGGTGGAACACCGGGGAGCTGTTTTTT.

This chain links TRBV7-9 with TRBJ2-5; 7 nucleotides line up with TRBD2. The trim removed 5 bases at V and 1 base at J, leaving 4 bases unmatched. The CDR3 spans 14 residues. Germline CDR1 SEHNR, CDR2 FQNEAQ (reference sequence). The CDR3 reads CASSPTSAQETQYF. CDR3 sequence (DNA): TGTGCCAGCAGCCCAACTAGCGCCCAAGAGACCCAGTACTTC. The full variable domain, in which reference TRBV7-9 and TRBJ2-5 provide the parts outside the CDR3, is DTGVSQNPRHKITKRGQNVTFRCDPISEHNRLYWYRQTLGQGPEFLTYFQNEAQLEKSRLLSDRFSAERPKGSFSTLEIQRTEQGDSAMYLCASSPTSAQETQYFGPGTRLLVL.

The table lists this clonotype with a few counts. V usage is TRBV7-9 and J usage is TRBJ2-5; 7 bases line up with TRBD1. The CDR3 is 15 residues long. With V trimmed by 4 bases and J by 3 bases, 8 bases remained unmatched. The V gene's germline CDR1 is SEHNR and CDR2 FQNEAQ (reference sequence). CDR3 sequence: CASSYLGQQKETQYF. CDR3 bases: TGTGCCAGCAGCTACTTGGGACAGCAAAAAGAGACCCAGTACTTC.

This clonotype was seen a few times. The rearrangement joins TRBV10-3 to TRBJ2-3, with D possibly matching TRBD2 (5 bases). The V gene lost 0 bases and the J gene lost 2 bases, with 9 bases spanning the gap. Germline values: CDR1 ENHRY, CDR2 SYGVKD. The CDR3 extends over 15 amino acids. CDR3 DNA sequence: TGTGCCATCAGTGAGTCGGTGGGAGTCACAGATACGCAGTATTTT. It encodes CAISESVGVTDTQYF.

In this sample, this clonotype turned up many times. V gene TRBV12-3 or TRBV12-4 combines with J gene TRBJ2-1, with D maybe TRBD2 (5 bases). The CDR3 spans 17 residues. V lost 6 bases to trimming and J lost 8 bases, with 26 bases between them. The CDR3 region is CASRSPLTGRLIDEQFF. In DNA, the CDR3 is TGTGCCAGCAGATCCCCGTTGACCGGCAGACTAATTGATGAGCAGTTCTTC.

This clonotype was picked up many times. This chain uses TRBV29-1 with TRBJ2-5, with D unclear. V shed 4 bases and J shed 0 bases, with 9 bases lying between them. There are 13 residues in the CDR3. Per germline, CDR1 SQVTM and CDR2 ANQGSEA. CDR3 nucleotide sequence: TGCAGCGTTGCTGGAGAGAACCAAGAGACCCAGTACTTC. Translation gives CSVAGENQETQYF.

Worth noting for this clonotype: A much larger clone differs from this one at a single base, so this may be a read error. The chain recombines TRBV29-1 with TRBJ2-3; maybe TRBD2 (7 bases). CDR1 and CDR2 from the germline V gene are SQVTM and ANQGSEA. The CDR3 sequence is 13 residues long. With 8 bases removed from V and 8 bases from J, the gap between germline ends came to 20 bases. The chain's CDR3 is CSIETGGEVTQYF. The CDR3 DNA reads TGCAGCATCGAGACGGGGGGCGAGGTTACGCAGTATTTT.

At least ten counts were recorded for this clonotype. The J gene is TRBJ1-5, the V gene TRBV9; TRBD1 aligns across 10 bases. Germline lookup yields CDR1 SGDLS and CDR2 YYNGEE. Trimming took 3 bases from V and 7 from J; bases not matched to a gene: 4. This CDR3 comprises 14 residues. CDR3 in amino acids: CASSEGQGRQPQHF. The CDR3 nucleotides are TGTGCCAGCAGCGAGGGACAGGGGAGGCAGCCCCAGCATTTT.

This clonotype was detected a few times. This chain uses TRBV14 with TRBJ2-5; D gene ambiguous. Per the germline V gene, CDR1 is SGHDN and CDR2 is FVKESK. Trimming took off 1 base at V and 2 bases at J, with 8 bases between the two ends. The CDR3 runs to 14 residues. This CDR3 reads CASSQVAIQETQYF. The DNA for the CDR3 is TGTGCCAGCAGCCAAGTGGCCATACAAGAGACCCAGTACTTC. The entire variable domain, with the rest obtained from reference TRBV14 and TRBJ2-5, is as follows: EAGVTQFPSHSVIEKGQTVTLRCDPISGHDNLYWYRRVMGKEIKFLLHFVKESKQDESGMPNNRFLAERTGGTYSTLKVQPAELEDSGVYFCASSQVAIQETQYFGPGTRLLVL.

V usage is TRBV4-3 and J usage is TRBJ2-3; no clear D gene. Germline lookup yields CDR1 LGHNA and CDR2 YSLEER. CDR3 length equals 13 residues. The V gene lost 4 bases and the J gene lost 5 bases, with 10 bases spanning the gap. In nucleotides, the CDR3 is TGCGCCAGCAGCCCGCGGCGTGTAGATACGCAGTATTTT. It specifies CASSPRRVDTQYF.

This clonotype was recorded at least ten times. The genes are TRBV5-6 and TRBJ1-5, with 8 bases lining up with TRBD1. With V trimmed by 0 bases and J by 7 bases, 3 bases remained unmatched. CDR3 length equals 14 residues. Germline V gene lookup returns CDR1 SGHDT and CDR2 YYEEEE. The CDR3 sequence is CASSLATGEQPQHF. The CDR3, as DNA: TGTGCCAGCAGCTTGGCGACAGGGGAACAGCCCCAGCATTTT.

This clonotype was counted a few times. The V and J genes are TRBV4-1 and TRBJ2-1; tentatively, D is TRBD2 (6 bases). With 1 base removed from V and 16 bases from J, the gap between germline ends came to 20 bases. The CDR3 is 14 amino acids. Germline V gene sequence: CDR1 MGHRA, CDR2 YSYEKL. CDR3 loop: CASSQVIELAALFF. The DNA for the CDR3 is TGCGCCAGCAGCCAAGTCATCGAATTAGCGGCCCTTTTCTTC.

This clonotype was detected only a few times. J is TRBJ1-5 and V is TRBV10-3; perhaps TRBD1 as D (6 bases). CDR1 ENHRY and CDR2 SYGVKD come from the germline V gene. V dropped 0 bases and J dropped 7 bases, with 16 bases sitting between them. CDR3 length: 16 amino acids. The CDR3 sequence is CAISESIDRIGQPQHF. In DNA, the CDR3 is TGTGCCATCAGTGAGTCGATAGACAGGATTGGACAGCCCCAGCATTTT.

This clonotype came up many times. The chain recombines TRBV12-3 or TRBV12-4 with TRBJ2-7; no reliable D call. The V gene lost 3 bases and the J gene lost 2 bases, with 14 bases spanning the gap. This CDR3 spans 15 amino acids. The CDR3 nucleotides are TGTGCCAGCAGTTTGGTGGTGGCGTTGACCTACGAGCAGTACTTC. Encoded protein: CASSLVVALTYEQYF.

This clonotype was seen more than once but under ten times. As DNA, the CDR3 is TGTGCCAGCAGTCCCAGACTAGTGGCCCTACCTTATACGCAGTATTTT. It specifies CASSPRLVALPYTQYF. The chain combines TRBV28 with TRBJ2-3; D perhaps matches TRBD2 (6 bases). The CDR3 loop spans 16 amino acids. V was shortened by 5 bases and J by 7 bases, with 22 bases between the two germline ends. The germline V gene has CDR1 MDHEN and CDR2 SYDVKM. The full variable domain, with the rest looked up from reference TRBV28 and TRBJ2-3, is DVKVTQSSRYLVKRTGEKVFLECVQDMDHENMFWYRQDPGLGLRLIYFSYDVKMKEKGDIPEGYSVSREKKERFSLILESASTNQTSMYLCASSPRLVALPYTQYFGPGTRLTVL.

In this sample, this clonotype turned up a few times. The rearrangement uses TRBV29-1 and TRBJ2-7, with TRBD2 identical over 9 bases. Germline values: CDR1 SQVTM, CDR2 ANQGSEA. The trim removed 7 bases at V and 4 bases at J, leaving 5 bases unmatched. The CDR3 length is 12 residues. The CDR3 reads CSAFSGSYEQYF. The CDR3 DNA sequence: TGCAGCGCTTTTAGCGGGAGTTACGAGCAGTACTTC.

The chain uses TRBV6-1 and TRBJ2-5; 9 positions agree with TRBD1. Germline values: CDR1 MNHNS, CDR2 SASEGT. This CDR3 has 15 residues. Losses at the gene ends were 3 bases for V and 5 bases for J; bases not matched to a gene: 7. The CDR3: CASSEGQGLWETQYF. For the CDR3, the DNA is TGTGCCAGCAGTGAGGGACAGGGTCTATGGGAGACCCAGTACTTC.

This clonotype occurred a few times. DNA of the CDR3: TGCAGTGCTAGAGATTCGACTGGGGTTAGTGGGGCCAACGTCCTGACTTTC. Encoded protein: CSARDSTGVSGANVLTF. The chain links TRBV20-1 to TRBJ2-6, with D uncertain. The CDR3 is made up of 17 amino acids. The V gene lost 0 bases and the J gene lost 3 bases, with 15 bases spanning the gap. CDR1 is DFQATT and CDR2 is SNEGSKA in the germline V gene (reference sequence).

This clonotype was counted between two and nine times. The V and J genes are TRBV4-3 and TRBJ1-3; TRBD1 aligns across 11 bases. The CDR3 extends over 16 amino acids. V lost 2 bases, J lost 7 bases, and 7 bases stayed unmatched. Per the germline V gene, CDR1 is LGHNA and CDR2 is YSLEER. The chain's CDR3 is CASSQWTGGVGNTIYF. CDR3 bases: TGCGCCAGCAGCCAATGGACAGGGGGCGTAGGGAACACCATATATTTT.

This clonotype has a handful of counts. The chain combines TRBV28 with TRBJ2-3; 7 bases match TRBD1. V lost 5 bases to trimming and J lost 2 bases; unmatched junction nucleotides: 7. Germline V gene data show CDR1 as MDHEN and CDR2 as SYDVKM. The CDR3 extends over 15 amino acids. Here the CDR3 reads CASSPTGFNTDTQYF. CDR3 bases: TGTGCCAGCAGTCCGACAGGGTTTAACACAGATACGCAGTATTTT.

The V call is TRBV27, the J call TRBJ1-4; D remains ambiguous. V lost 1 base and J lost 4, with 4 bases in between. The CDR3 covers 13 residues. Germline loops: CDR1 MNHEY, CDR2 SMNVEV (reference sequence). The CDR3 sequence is CASSLLSNEKLFF. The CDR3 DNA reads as TGTGCCAGCAGTTTATTGAGTAATGAAAAACTGTTTTTT.

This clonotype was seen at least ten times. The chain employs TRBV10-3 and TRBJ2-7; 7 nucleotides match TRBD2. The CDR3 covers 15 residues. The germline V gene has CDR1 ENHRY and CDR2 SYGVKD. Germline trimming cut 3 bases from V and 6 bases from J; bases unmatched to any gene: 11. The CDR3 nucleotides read TGTGCCATCAGTGATCCCCAGCGGGAATGGGGCGAGCAGTACTTC. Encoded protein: CAISDPQREWGEQYF.

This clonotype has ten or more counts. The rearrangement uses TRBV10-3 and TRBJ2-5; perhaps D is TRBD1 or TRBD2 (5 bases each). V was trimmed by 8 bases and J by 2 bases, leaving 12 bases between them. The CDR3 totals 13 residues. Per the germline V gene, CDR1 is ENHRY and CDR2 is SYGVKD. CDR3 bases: TGTGCCATCGGCCGGGACCTACAAGAGACCCAGTACTTC. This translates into CAIGRDLQETQYF.